This is a list of T cell receptor beta chains from one sample in a study of response to subunit inactivated influenza vaccine. TCRdb reanalysed the RT-PCR reads using MiXCR and keeps one entry per CDR3 protein. The sample shows 650,000 to 800,000 distinct CDR3 sequences, approximately 15% of them seen only once. The sequencing here drew on PBMCs from blood, taken 14 days before vaccination. All receptors derive from a man aged 50 or older who received an inactivated influenza vaccine. Each CDR3 is given with its conserved first and last residue. Fields, in order: J gene, D gene, clone size, V gene, CDR3 protein, CDR3 DNA. The D gene is left open where the match is weak. For some rows the clone size is stated as once, few or many, or as a class when expanded; others skip it.

>TRBJ2-3|-|many|TRBV6-6
CASSYPETDTQYF
TGTGCCAGCAGTTACCCGGAAACAGATACGCAGTATTTT
>TRBJ2-7|-|few|TRBV20-1
CSAREVPTYEQYF
TGCAGTGCTAGAGAAGTCCCGACCTACGAGCAGTACTTC
>TRBJ2-1|TRBD2|-|TRBV28
CASSLSPILAGGYEQFF
TGTGCCAGCAGTTTATCTCCCATACTAGCGGGAGGCTATGAGCAGTTCTTC
>TRBJ1-3|-|few|TRBV18
CASSPRTAGRSTIYF
TGTGCCAGCTCACCTCGGACGGCCGGTCGAAGCACCATATATTTT
>TRBJ2-7|-|few|TRBV6-2/TRBV6-3
CASSFQLGLEDYEQYF
TGTGCCAGCAGTTTCCAGCTCGGCCTGGAGGACTACGAGCAGTACTTC
>TRBJ1-5|-|-|TRBV7-6
CASSYAGTPNEDNQPQHF
TGTGCCAGCTCGTACGCCGGGACGCCAAACGAGGATAATCAGCCCCAGCATTTT
>TRBJ2-7|-|many|TRBV12-3/TRBV12-4
CASSLRGTHEQYF
TGTGCCAGCAGTTTGCGAGGCACCCACGAGCAGTACTTC
>TRBJ2-7|-|few|TRBV10-2
CASSESWGYEQYF
TGCGCCAGCAGTGAGTCGTGGGGTTACGAGCAGTACTTC
>TRBJ2-7|TRBD1|-|TRBV18
CASSPQGQVGLEQYF
TGTGCCAGCTCACCACAAGGACAGGTTGGTTTGGAGCAGTACTTC
>TRBJ2-5|-|-|TRBV9
CASSDGPPGETQYF
TGTGCCAGCAGCGACGGGCCCCCCGGAGAGACCCAGTACTTC
>TRBJ2-5|-|few|TRBV6-5
CASSSPVGGGTQYF
TGTGCCAGCAGTTCCCCCGTGGGCGGAGGGACCCAGTACTTC
>TRBJ2-7|-|-|TRBV18
CASSPSDVRASYEQYF
TGTGCCAGCTCACCATCGGACGTGAGGGCGAGCTACGAGCAGTACTTC
>TRBJ2-3|-|few|TRBV10-3
CAISPTQDLKGTDTQYF
TGTGCCATCAGCCCGACTCAAGACTTGAAAGGCACAGATACGCAGTATTTT
>TRBJ1-5|TRBD1|-|TRBV20-1
CSARGDRERSNQPQHF
TGCAGTGCTAGGGGGGACAGGGAACGATCCAATCAGCCCCAGCATTTT
>TRBJ2-5|-|-|TRBV3-1
CASSQRSPGHRETQYF
TGTGCCAGCAGCCAAAGGTCCCCAGGGCACCGGGAGACCCAGTACTTC
>TRBJ1-1|-|few|TRBV3-1
CASSQVRTLNTEAFF
TGTGCCAGCAGCCAAGTGAGGACCCTGAACACTGAAGCTTTCTTT
>TRBJ2-2|TRBD1|few|TRBV19
CASRTGLGTGELFF
TGTGCCAGTAGGACAGGGTTGGGGACCGGGGAGCTGTTTTTT
>TRBJ2-7|-|few|TRBV5-1
CASSLAKTESSYEQYF
TGCGCCAGCAGCTTGGCCAAGACGGAGAGCTCCTACGAGCAGTACTTC
>TRBJ2-2|TRBD2|few|TRBV12-3/TRBV12-4
CASSGGLAGTGELFF
TGTGCCAGCAGTGGGGGACTAGCGGGAACCGGGGAGCTGTTTTTT
>TRBJ2-7|-|-|TRBV7-2
CASSPDSLGEQYF
TGTGCCAGCAGCCCAGACAGCCTTGGCGAGCAGTACTTC
>TRBJ2-4|-|few|TRBV12-3/TRBV12-4
CASSFSASGSKNIQYF
TGTGCCAGCAGTTTCTCGGCCTCGGGGTCAAAAAACATTCAGTACTTC
>TRBJ2-1|TRBD1|many|TRBV6-2/TRBV6-3
CASSRDRVNNEQFF
TGTGCCAGCAGCAGAGACAGGGTAAACAATGAGCAGTTCTTC